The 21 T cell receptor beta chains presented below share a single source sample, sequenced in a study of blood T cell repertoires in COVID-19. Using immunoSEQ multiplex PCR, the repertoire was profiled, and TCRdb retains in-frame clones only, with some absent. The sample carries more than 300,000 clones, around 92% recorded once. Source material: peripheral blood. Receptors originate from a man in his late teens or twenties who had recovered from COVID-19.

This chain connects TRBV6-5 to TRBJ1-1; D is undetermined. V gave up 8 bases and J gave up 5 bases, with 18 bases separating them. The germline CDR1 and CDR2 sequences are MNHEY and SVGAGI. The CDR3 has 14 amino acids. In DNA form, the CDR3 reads TGTGCCAGCTTCCGCCCGGGAGTAGGGACTGAAGCTTTCTTT. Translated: CASFRPGVGTEAFF.

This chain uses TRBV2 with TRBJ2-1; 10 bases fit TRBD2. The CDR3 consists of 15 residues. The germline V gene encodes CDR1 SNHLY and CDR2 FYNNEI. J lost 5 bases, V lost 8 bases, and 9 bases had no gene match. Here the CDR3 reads CASVLLAGVNNEQFF. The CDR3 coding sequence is TGTGCCAGCGTCCTCCTAGCGGGGGTCAACAATGAGCAGTTCTTC.

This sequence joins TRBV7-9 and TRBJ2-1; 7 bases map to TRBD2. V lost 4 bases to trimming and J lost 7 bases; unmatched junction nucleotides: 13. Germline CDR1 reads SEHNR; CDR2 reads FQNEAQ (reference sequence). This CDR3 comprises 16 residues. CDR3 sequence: CASSSLVAGEGNEQFF. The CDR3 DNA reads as TGTGCCAGCAGCTCACTAGTTGCGGGAGAGGGTAATGAGCAGTTCTTC.

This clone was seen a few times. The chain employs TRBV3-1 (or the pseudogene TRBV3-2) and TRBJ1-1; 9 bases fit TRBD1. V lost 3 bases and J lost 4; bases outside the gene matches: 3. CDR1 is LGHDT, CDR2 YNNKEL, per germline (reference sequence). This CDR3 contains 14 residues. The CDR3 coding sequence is TGTGCCAGCAGCCAGGGGACAGGGCTCACTGAAGCTTTCTTT. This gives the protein CASSQGTGLTEAFF.

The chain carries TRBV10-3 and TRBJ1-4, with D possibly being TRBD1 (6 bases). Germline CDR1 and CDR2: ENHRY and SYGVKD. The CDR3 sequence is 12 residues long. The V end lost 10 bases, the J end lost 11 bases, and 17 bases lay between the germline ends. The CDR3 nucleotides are TGTGCCACCGAGACAGGAGGTGGGAAACTGTTTTTT. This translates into CATETGGGKLFF.

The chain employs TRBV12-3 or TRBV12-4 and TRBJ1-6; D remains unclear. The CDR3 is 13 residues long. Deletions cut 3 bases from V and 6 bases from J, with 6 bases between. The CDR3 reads CASSLSVNSPLHF. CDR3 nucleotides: TGTGCCAGCAGTTTGTCGGTTAATTCACCCCTCCACTTT.

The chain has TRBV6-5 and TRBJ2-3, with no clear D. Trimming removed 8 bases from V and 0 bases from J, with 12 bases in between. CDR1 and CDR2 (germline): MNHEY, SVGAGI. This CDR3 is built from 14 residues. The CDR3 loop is CASAPSHSTDTQYF. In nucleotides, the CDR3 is TGTGCCAGCGCCCCATCACATAGCACAGATACGCAGTATTTT.

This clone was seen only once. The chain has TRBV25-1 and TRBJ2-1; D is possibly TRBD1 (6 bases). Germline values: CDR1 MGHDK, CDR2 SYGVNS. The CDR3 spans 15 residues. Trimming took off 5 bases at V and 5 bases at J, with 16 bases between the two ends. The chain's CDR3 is CASSHPDRLDNEQFF. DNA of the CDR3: TGTGCCAGCAGTCACCCGGACAGACTTGACAATGAGCAGTTCTTC.

The CDR3: CASSVGMGARTNEKLFF. The CDR3 nucleotides are TGTGCCAGCAGCGTAGGGATGGGGGCTCGAACTAATGAAAAACTGTTTTTT. The V and J genes are TRBV9 and TRBJ1-4; D is perhaps TRBD1 (6 bases). CDR1 SGDLS and CDR2 YYNGEE come from the germline V gene. This CDR3 contains 17 residues. V shed 0 bases and J shed 1 base, with 13 bases lying between them.

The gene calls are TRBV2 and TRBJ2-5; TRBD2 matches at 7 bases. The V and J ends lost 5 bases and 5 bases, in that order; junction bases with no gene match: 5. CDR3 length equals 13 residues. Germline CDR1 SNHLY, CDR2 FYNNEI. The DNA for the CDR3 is TGTGCCAGCAGTTATGCGGGGGAGGAGACCCAGTACTTC. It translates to CASSYAGEETQYF.

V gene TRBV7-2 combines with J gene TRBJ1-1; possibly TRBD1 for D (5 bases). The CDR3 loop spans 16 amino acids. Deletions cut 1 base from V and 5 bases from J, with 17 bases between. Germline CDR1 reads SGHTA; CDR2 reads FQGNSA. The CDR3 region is CASSLVWAGAGTEAFF. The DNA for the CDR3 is TGTGCCAGCAGCTTAGTATGGGCTGGGGCCGGGACTGAAGCTTTCTTT.

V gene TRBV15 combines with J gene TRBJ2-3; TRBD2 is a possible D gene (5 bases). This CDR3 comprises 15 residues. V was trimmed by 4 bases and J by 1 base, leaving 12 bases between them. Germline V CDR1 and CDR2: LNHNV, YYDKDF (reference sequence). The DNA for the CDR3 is TGTGCCACCAGCACTCTCGGGCGGGGCACAGATACGCAGTATTTT. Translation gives CATSTLGRGTDTQYF. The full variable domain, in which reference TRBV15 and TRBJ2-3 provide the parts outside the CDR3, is DAMVIQNPRYQVTQFGKPVTLSCSQTLNHNVMYWYQQKSSQAPKLLFHYYDKDFNNEADTPDNFQSRRPNTSFCFLDIRSPGLGDTAMYLCATSTLGRGTDTQYFGPGTRLTVL.

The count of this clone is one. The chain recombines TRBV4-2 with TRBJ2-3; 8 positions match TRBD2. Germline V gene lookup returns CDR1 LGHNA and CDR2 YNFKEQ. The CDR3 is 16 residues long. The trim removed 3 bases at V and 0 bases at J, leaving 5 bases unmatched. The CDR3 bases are TGTGCCAGCAGCCAGACACTAGCGGCTAGCACAGATACGCAGTATTTT. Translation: CASSQTLAASTDTQYF.

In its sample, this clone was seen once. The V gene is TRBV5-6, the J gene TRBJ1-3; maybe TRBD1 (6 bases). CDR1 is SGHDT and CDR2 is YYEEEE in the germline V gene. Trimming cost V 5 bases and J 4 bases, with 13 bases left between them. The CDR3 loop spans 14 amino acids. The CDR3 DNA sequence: TGTGCCAGCAGTTTACAGGGAACCGGAAACACCATATATTTT. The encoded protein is CASSLQGTGNTIYF.

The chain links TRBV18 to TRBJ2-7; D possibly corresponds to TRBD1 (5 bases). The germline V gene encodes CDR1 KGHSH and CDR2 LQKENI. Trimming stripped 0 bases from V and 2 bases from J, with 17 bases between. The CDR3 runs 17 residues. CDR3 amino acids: CASSPPNGAGSTYEQYF. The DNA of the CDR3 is TGTGCCAGCTCACCACCGAATGGGGCAGGGTCGACCTACGAGCAGTACTTC.

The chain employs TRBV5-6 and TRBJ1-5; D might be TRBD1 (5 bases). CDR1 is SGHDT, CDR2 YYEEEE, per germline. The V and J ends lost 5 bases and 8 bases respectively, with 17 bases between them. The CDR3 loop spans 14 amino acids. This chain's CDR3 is CASSLRVSGKPQHF. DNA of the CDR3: TGTGCCAGCAGTCTCAGGGTATCTGGGAAGCCCCAGCATTTT.

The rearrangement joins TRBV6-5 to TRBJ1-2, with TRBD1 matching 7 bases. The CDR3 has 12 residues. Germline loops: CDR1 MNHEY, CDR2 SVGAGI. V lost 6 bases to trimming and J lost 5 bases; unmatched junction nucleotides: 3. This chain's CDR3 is CASREGAYGYTF. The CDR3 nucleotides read TGTGCCAGCAGGGAGGGGGCGTATGGCTACACCTTC.

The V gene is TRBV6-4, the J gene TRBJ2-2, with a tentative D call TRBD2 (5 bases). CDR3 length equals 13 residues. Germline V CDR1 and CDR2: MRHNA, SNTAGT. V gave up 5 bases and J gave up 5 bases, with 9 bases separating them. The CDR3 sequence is CASSPGWTGELFF. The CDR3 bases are TGTGCCAGCAGTCCGGGATGGACCGGGGAGCTGTTTTTT.

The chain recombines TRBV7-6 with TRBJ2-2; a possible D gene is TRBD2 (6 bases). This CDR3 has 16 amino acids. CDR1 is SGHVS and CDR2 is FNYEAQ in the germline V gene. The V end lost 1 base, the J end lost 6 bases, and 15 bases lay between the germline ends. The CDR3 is CASSLVGFGGAGELFF. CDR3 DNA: TGTGCCAGCAGCTTAGTGGGTTTTGGAGGGGCCGGGGAGCTGTTTTTT.

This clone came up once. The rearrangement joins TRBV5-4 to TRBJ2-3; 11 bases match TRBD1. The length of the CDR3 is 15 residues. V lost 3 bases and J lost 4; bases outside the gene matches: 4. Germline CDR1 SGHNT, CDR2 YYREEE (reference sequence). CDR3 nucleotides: TGTGCCAGCAGCTGGGGACAGGGGGGCGCAGATACGCAGTATTTT. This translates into CASSWGQGGADTQYF.

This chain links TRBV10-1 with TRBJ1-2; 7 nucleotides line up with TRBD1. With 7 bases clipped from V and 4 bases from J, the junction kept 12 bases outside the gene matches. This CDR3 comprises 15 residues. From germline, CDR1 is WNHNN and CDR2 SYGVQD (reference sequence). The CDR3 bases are TGCGCCAGCACCCGCTTCCAGGGGGGTGGCTATGGCTACACCTTC. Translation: CASTRFQGGGYGYTF.